This passage covers 28 T cell receptor beta chains from one sample sequenced in a study of cytomegalovirus exposure and HLA in healthy donors. The PCR ran on 60 Vbeta and 13 Jbeta primers. Produced via immunoSEQ multiplex PCR; TCRdb's table is partial and in-frame only. The sample has over 150,000 clones, about four fifths seen once; the top ten hold around 1.7%. The source material was PBMCs. The receptors stem from a man in his fifties or sixties in good health and CMV-seronegative.

The V call is TRBV13, the J call TRBJ2-1; 8 bases line up with TRBD2. CDR1 and CDR2 (germline): PRHDT, FYEKMQ (reference sequence). This CDR3 region has 15 residues. V lost 5 bases to trimming and J lost 3 bases; unmatched junction nucleotides: 6. CDR3 in DNA: TGTGCCAGCAGCCCAGATCGGGGGGGCTACAATGAGCAGTTCTTC. This encodes CASSPDRGGYNEQFF.

This rearrangement joins TRBV7-2 to TRBJ1-3, with 7 bases fitting TRBD1. Germline CDR1 reads SGHTA; CDR2 reads FQGNSA. This CDR3 region has 15 residues. V lost 5 bases, J lost 4 bases, and 8 bases stayed unmatched. In nucleotides, the CDR3 is TGTGCCAGCAGCCTCGACAGGGTTTCCGGAAACACCATATATTTT. Translating it yields CASSLDRVSGNTIYF. Full variable domain (missing parts from reference TRBV7-2 and TRBJ1-3): GAGVSQSPSNKVTEKGKDVELRCDPISGHTALYWYRQSLGQGLEFLIYFQGNSAPDKSGLPSDRFSAERTGGSVSTLTIQRTQQEDSAVYLCASSLDRVSGNTIYFGEGSWLTVV.

The genes are TRBV7-3 and TRBJ2-5; 7 bases agree with TRBD2. There are 16 residues in the CDR3. With V trimmed by 2 bases and J by 3 bases, 9 bases remained unmatched. Germline V gene data show CDR1 as SGHTA and CDR2 as FQGTGA. The CDR3 region has the DNA TGTGCCAGCAGCTTACACAGCGGGACCCCAAAAGAGACCCAGTACTTC. Protein sequence: CASSLHSGTPKETQYF.

The chain carries TRBV7-9 and TRBJ2-7; 12 bases match TRBD2. This CDR3 spans 16 amino acids. Germline V lookup: CDR1 SEHNR, CDR2 FQNEAQ (reference sequence). V shed 1 base and J 0 bases; nucleotides not matched to a gene: 1. CDR3 amino acids: CASSLGTSGTSYEQYF. CDR3 DNA: TGTGCCAGCAGCTTAGGGACTAGCGGGACCTCCTACGAGCAGTACTTC.

This chain joins TRBV28 and TRBJ1-5; tentatively, D is TRBD1 (6 bases). The CDR3 consists of 15 residues. The V gene lost 6 bases and the J gene lost 0 bases, with 12 bases spanning the gap. The germline CDR1 and CDR2 sequences are MDHEN and SYDVKM. CDR3 bases: TGTGCCAGCAGGTTGGGGGCTGATAGCAATCAGCCCCAGCATTTT. The encoded protein is CASRLGADSNQPQHF.

The V and J genes are TRBV9 and TRBJ1-6, with a possible D match to TRBD1 (5 bases). CDR3 length equals 13 residues. Trimming cost V 5 bases and J 9 bases, with 12 bases left between them. The V gene's germline CDR1 is SGDLS and CDR2 YYNGEE. The CDR3 DNA reads TGTGCCAGCAGAGGGGATCTGGGTTCACCCCTCCACTTT. Translating gives CASRGDLGSPLHF. The variable domain in full, completed from reference TRBV9 and TRBJ1-6, reads DSGVTQTPKHLITATGQRVTLRCSPRSGDLSVYWYQQSLDQGLQFLIQYYNGEERAKGNILERFSAQQFPDLHSELNLSSLELGDSALYFCASRGDLGSPLHFGNGTRLTVT.

The chain couples TRBV27 to TRBJ1-2; no clear D. Germline CDR1 is MNHEY and CDR2 is SMNVEV (reference sequence). Trimming left V 6 bases short and J 5 bases short, with 19 bases between. This CDR3 spans 15 amino acids. The CDR3 reads CASSPRRQASYGYTF. The CDR3 DNA reads TGTGCCAGCAGCCCCCGCCGACAAGCTTCGTATGGCTACACCTTC.

The genes are TRBV7-2 and TRBJ2-7; perhaps TRBD2 as D (6 bases). V shed 1 base and J shed 5 bases, with 15 bases lying between them. Germline V gives CDR1 SGHTA, CDR2 FQGNSA. The CDR3 is 15 residues long. This chain's CDR3 is CASSLVGFGGHEQYF. The CDR3 nucleotides read TGTGCCAGCAGCTTAGTGGGGTTCGGAGGGCACGAGCAGTACTTC.

The rearrangement joins TRBV4-2 to TRBJ1-2; TRBD1 agrees at 10 bases. Losses at the gene ends were 1 base for V and 4 bases for J; bases not matched to a gene: 0. Germline CDR1 and CDR2: LGHNA and YNFKEQ. CDR3 length: 14 amino acids. The DNA for the CDR3 is TGTGCCAGCAGCCAAGGGACAGGGGGCTATGGCTACACCTTC. Amino acid sequence: CASSQGTGGYGYTF.

The chain has TRBV30 and TRBJ2-7; TRBD1 matches at 10 bases. The ends lost 4 bases at V and 2 bases at J; junction bases unmatched: 5. Germline assignment: CDR1 GTSNPN and CDR2 SVGIG (reference sequence). This CDR3 contains 14 residues. The CDR3 bases are TGTGCCTGGAAGAAGGGGACAGGGGCCTACGAGCAGTACTTC. This encodes CAWKKGTGAYEQYF. The entire variable domain, with the rest obtained from reference TRBV30 and TRBJ2-7, is as follows: SQTIHQWPATLVQPVGSPLSLECTVEGTSNPNLYWYRQAAGRGLQLLFYSVGIGQISSEVPQNLSASRPQDRQFILSSKKLLLSDSGFYLCAWKKGTGAYEQYFGPGTRLTVT.

This clone was observed a few times. The chain links TRBV6-1 to TRBJ1-5; the match to TRBD1 covers 12 bases. Germline V CDR1 and CDR2: MNHNS, SASEGT. The CDR3 extends over 16 amino acids. With V trimmed by 1 base and J by 7 bases, 5 bases remained unmatched. CDR3 in DNA: TGTGCCAGCAGTGAAGTGGGACAGGGGGCAAGGCAGCCCCAGCATTTT. Translation: CASSEVGQGARQPQHF.

This chain connects TRBV7-2 to TRBJ1-3, with TRBD1 matching over 9 bases. CDR1 SGHTA and CDR2 FQGNSA come from the germline V gene. Trimming at V came to 5 bases and at J to 3 bases, leaving 8 bases not matched to a gene. This CDR3 region has 16 residues. The CDR3: CASSRKQGALGNTIYF. The CDR3 bases are TGTGCCAGCAGCCGGAAACAGGGGGCGCTTGGAAACACCATATATTTT.

In DNA form, the CDR3 reads TGTGCCAGCAGCTTGCGCCCCCGGGGCACAGATACGCAGTATTTT. Protein: CASSLRPRGTDTQYF. The rearrangement joins TRBV5-4 to TRBJ2-3; D not resolved. The ends were cut back, 1 base at V and 1 base at J, with 10 bases in the middle. The CDR3 has 15 amino acids. Germline V gene data show CDR1 as SGHNT and CDR2 as YYREEE (reference sequence).

The chain recombines TRBV18 with TRBJ2-1; TRBD2 matches 9 bases. CDR1 and CDR2 (germline): KGHSH, LQKENI. V lost 4 bases and J lost 4; bases outside the gene matches: 5. This CDR3 spans 15 amino acids. The CDR3 loop is CASSLRTSEYNEQFF. The CDR3 nucleotides are TGTGCCAGCTCACTCAGGACTAGCGAGTACAATGAGCAGTTCTTC.

The chain joins TRBV27 to TRBJ1-5; no definite D call. The CDR3 loop spans 14 amino acids. Germline assignment: CDR1 MNHEY and CDR2 SMNVEV (reference sequence). V lost 2 bases, J lost 9 bases, and 14 bases lay in between. In DNA, the CDR3 is TGTGCCAGCAGTTTAGGGGAGACTGGTCGGCCCCAGCATTTT. It yields the protein CASSLGETGRPQHF.

The V call is TRBV9, the J call TRBJ2-3; 8 bases map to TRBD2. Germline V CDR1 and CDR2: SGDLS, YYNGEE. CDR3 length equals 16 residues. V was pared by 3 bases and J by 1 base, with 7 bases of the junction left unmatched. CDR3 amino acids: CASSASPTSGTDTQYF. Written as DNA, the CDR3 is TGTGCCAGCAGCGCTTCACCGACTAGCGGCACAGATACGCAGTATTTT.

This chain uses TRBV14 with TRBJ1-2; 7 bases map to TRBD1. The junction had 8 bases not matched to a gene; V was cut back by 5 bases and J by 5 bases. Germline V gene data show CDR1 as SGHDN and CDR2 as FVKESK. The CDR3 is made up of 14 amino acids. The CDR3: CASSARQGGYGYTF. In DNA form, the CDR3 reads TGTGCCAGCAGCGCCCGACAGGGAGGATATGGCTACACCTTC. The full variable domain, rest sourced from reference TRBV14 and TRBJ1-2, is EAGVTQFPSHSVIEKGQTVTLRCDPISGHDNLYWYRRVMGKEIKFLLHFVKESKQDESGMPNNRFLAERTGGTYSTLKVQPAELEDSGVYFCASSARQGGYGYTFGSGTRLTVV.

The CDR3 region is CASSPRTGSNYGYTF. The CDR3 DNA reads TGTGCCAGCAGCCCAAGGACAGGGTCTAACTATGGCTACACCTTC. The rearrangement links TRBV9 to TRBJ1-2, with 8 nucleotides matching TRBD1. Losses at the gene ends were 4 bases for V and 0 bases for J; bases not matched to a gene: 5. The CDR3 runs 15 residues. Germline loops: CDR1 SGDLS, CDR2 YYNGEE.

The rearrangement joins TRBV10-3 to TRBJ2-1; the match to TRBD2 covers 11 bases. There are 14 residues in the CDR3. V lost 8 bases to trimming and J lost 8 bases; unmatched junction nucleotides: 8. Germline CDR1 reads ENHRY; CDR2 reads SYGVKD. The CDR3 sequence: CAIGPSGGFYEQFF. CDR3 coding DNA: TGTGCCATCGGTCCTAGCGGGGGGTTCTATGAGCAGTTCTTC.

This chain uses TRBV2 with TRBJ2-5, with 7 bases fitting TRBD1. The CDR3 has 13 amino acids. V gave up 7 bases and J gave up 3 bases; unmatched junction bases: 5. CDR1 is SNHLY and CDR2 is FYNNEI in the germline V gene. CDR3 in DNA: TGTGCCAGCAATTTTGACAGGGAAGAGACCCAGTACTTC. It codes for CASNFDREETQYF.

The rearrangement uses TRBV14 and TRBJ1-4; D unresolved. Germline V CDR1 and CDR2: SGHDN, FVKESK. The CDR3 is made up of 14 amino acids. V lost 10 bases and J 6 bases, leaving 18 bases between the germline ends. The DNA for the CDR3 is TGTGCCACCGTACCCCTCTCCGGTGATGAAAAACTGTTTTTT. Amino acids: CATVPLSGDEKLFF.

The CDR3 coding sequence is TGCAGCGTTGAGGTGATAAAGAGGAATGAGCAGTTCTTC. Protein product: CSVEVIKRNEQFF. The rearrangement uses TRBV29-1 and TRBJ2-1; D gene ambiguous. CDR1 is SQVTM and CDR2 is ANQGSEA in the germline V gene. The ends were cut back, 3 bases at V and 7 bases at J, with 13 bases in the middle. The CDR3 spans 13 residues.

The V call is TRBV6-1, the J call TRBJ1-5, with D tentatively TRBD1 (6 bases). V lost 6 bases and J 6 bases, leaving 15 bases between the germline ends. This CDR3 region has 14 residues. The germline V gene encodes CDR1 MNHNS and CDR2 SASEGT. CDR3 DNA sequence: TGTGCCAGCAGGGATCAGGGGATGGGTCAGCCCCAGCATTTT. Translated: CASRDQGMGQPQHF.

This chain connects TRBV11-2 to TRBJ1-6, with D possibly TRBD1 on 5 matching bases. V was pared by 6 bases and J by 1 base, with 13 bases between. The CDR3 consists of 16 residues. Germline-derived CDR1 and CDR2 are SGHAT and FQNNGV. CDR3 residues: CASRNGGESYNSPLHF. In nucleotides, the CDR3 is TGTGCCAGCAGAAACGGGGGGGAGTCCTATAATTCACCCCTCCACTTT.

Written as DNA, the CDR3 is TGTGCCAGCAGCTTAAGCGGGCGATTCACAGATACGCAGTATTTT. Protein: CASSLSGRFTDTQYF. The chain joins TRBV7-9 to TRBJ2-3; D is perhaps TRBD2 (6 bases). This CDR3 is 15 amino acids long. Trimming removed 2 bases from V and 2 bases from J, with 11 bases in between. The germline CDR1 and CDR2 sequences are SEHNR and FQNEAQ (reference sequence).

Points on this clone: Sequence at one end of the junction differs from germline and may be a read error. The chain carries TRBV7-7 and TRBJ2-3; TRBD2 aligns across 10 bases. This CDR3 region has 15 residues. From germline, CDR1 is SSHAT and CDR2 FNYEAQ (reference sequence). The CDR3 DNA follows: TGTGCTAGCAGCGTAGCGGGAGGATCGGCAGATACGCAGTATTTT. Translation gives CASSVAGGSADTQYF.

This clone was observed a few times. This chain joins TRBV6-5 and TRBJ1-2; TRBD1 agrees at 9 bases. Losses at the gene ends were 6 bases for V and 5 bases for J; bases not matched to a gene: 7. The CDR3 runs 14 residues. CDR1 is MNHEY and CDR2 is SVGAGI in the germline V gene. CDR3 DNA: TGTGCCAGCAGACCAACAGGGGGCGTGTATGGCTACACCTTC. Amino acid sequence: CASRPTGGVYGYTF.

This chain joins TRBV28 and TRBJ2-1, with TRBD1 matching 7 bases. Germline V gives CDR1 MDHEN, CDR2 SYDVKM. Trimming removed 5 bases from V and 6 bases from J; junction bases left unmatched: 10. This CDR3 is built from 15 residues. The CDR3 DNA is TGTGCCAGCAGTCCCCGACAGGGTCGAAGCAATGAGCAGTTCTTC. Residues: CASSPRQGRSNEQFF.